This is a list of T cell receptor beta chains from one sample in a study of T cell responses to AZD1222 COVID-19 vaccine. Only in-frame clones appear in the TCRdb table, and some are missing; sequencing was by immunoSEQ multiplex PCR. The repertoire consists of around 100,000 clones, with around 91% occurring once and the leading ten covering about 5%. The specimen comprised peripheral blood, sampled on day 0 of AZD1222 vaccination. These receptors all come from an adult in good health. Both conserved end residues are part of each CDR3. The D gene is left open where the match is weak. Part of the rows lack a size; the others show once, few, many or a class for expanded clones.

d_call: .; j_call: TRBJ1-5; clone_size: .; v_call: TRBV28; cdr3_aa: CASSLWNRRGEHF; cdr3_nt: TGTGCCAGCAGTTTGTGGAACCGCAGGGGAGAGCATTTT
d_call: TRBD1; j_call: TRBJ1-6; clone_size: .; v_call: TRBV6-5; cdr3_aa: CASSQGAVLDSPLHF; cdr3_nt: TGTGCCAGCAGTCAGGGGGCGGTATTGGATTCACCCCTCCACTTT
d_call: .; j_call: TRBJ1-4; clone_size: .; v_call: TRBV19; cdr3_aa: CASSMPRTTIYEKLFF; cdr3_nt: TGTGCCAGTAGTATGCCGCGGACAACTATTTATGAAAAACTGTTTTTT
d_call: TRBD2; j_call: TRBJ2-3; clone_size: .; v_call: TRBV11-2; cdr3_aa: CASSLGASGGATQYF; cdr3_nt: TGTGCCAGCAGCTTAGGGGCTAGCGGGGGAGCTACGCAGTATTTT
d_call: .; j_call: TRBJ2-5; clone_size: .; v_call: TRBV3-1/TRBV3-2; cdr3_aa: CASSQDPREPQYF; cdr3_nt: TGTGCCAGCAGCCAAGATCCGAGGGAACCCCAGTACTTC
d_call: .; j_call: TRBJ1-3; clone_size: once; v_call: TRBV9; cdr3_aa: CASSLSPPGHSGNTIYF; cdr3_nt: TGTGCCAGCAGCCTTTCGCCCCCGGGGCACTCTGGAAACACCATATATTTT
d_call: .; j_call: TRBJ1-3; clone_size: .; v_call: TRBV5-1; cdr3_aa: CASSLDSSLGRTIYF; cdr3_nt: TGCGCCAGCAGCCTGGACAGTTCCCTGGGGCGGACCATATATTTT
d_call: .; j_call: TRBJ2-7; clone_size: .; v_call: TRBV21-1; cdr3_aa: CASSKEDKVLSYEQYF; cdr3_nt: TGTGCCAGCAGCAAAGAGGACAAGGTTTTATCCTACGAGCAGTACTTC
d_call: .; j_call: TRBJ1-2; clone_size: few; v_call: TRBV10-3; cdr3_aa: CAIKGDTALYGYTF; cdr3_nt: TGTGCCATCAAGGGGGACACTGCTCTCTATGGCTACACCTTC
d_call: .; j_call: TRBJ1-2; clone_size: .; v_call: TRBV6-2/TRBV6-3; cdr3_aa: CASSWSRDTGATDYGYTF; cdr3_nt: TGTGCCAGCAGTTGGTCCCGGGACACCGGAGCGACGGACTATGGCTACACCTTC
d_call: .; j_call: TRBJ1-5; clone_size: .; v_call: TRBV7-9; cdr3_aa: CASSLAGRSNQPQHF; cdr3_nt: TGTGCCAGCAGCTTAGCTGGACGAAGCAATCAGCCCCAGCATTTT
d_call: .; j_call: TRBJ2-3; clone_size: .; v_call: TRBV7-9; cdr3_aa: CASSSLLGDPDTQYF; cdr3_nt: TGTGCCAGCAGCTCGCTCCTGGGGGACCCAGATACGCAGTATTTT
d_call: .; j_call: TRBJ1-4; clone_size: .; v_call: TRBV15; cdr3_aa: CATSINREGEKLFF; cdr3_nt: TGTGCCACCAGCATAAACAGGGAGGGCGAAAAACTGTTTTTT
d_call: .; j_call: TRBJ1-6; clone_size: .; v_call: TRBV19; cdr3_aa: CASPNRDSLSGFSYNSPLHF; cdr3_nt: TGTGCCAGTCCAAACCGAGACAGCCTTTCGGGGTTCTCCTATAATTCACCCCTCCACTTT
d_call: .; j_call: TRBJ2-3; clone_size: .; v_call: TRBV19; cdr3_aa: CASSTREGGTDTQYF; cdr3_nt: TGTGCCAGTAGTACGCGCGAAGGCGGCACAGATACGCAGTATTTT
d_call: .; j_call: TRBJ2-5; clone_size: .; v_call: TRBV20-1; cdr3_aa: CSASTTQETQYF; cdr3_nt: TGCAGTGCTAGTACGACCCAAGAGACCCAGTACTTC
d_call: .; j_call: TRBJ1-1; clone_size: .; v_call: TRBV6-2/TRBV6-3; cdr3_aa: CASSHYPQGNTEAFF; cdr3_nt: TGTGCCAGCAGTCATTACCCTCAAGGGAACACTGAAGCTTTCTTT
d_call: .; j_call: TRBJ1-2; clone_size: .; v_call: TRBV3-1/TRBV3-2; cdr3_aa: CASSQLASREYGYTF; cdr3_nt: TGTGCCAGCAGCCAACTAGCTAGCAGGGAGTATGGCTACACCTTC
d_call: TRBD1; j_call: TRBJ1-6; clone_size: .; v_call: TRBV4-1; cdr3_aa: CASSQGPGQGHNSPLHF; cdr3_nt: TGCGCCAGCAGCCAAGGCCCCGGACAGGGCCATAATTCACCCCTCCACTTT
d_call: TRBD2; j_call: TRBJ2-3; clone_size: .; v_call: TRBV19; cdr3_aa: CASIGLAGGARQYF; cdr3_nt: TGTGCCAGTATAGGACTAGCGGGGGGCGCCAGGCAGTATTTT
d_call: TRBD1; j_call: TRBJ1-2; clone_size: .; v_call: TRBV30; cdr3_aa: CARSPGGANYGYTF; cdr3_nt: TGTGCCCGGAGCCCAGGGGGAGCTAACTATGGCTACACCTTC
d_call: .; j_call: TRBJ2-1; clone_size: .; v_call: TRBV3-1/TRBV3-2; cdr3_aa: CASSQEGLQNEQFF; cdr3_nt: TGTGCCAGCAGCCAAGAGGGGCTCCAGAATGAGCAGTTCTTC
d_call: .; j_call: TRBJ2-7; clone_size: .; v_call: TRBV7-8; cdr3_aa: CASSKGGFSYEQYF; cdr3_nt: TGTGCCAGCAGTAAAGGGGGTTTTTCCTACGAGCAGTACTTC
d_call: TRBD2; j_call: TRBJ2-1; clone_size: .; v_call: TRBV4-3; cdr3_aa: CASSQDTGGGNNEQFF; cdr3_nt: TGCGCCAGCAGCCAAGATACGGGCGGGGGGAACAATGAGCAGTTCTTC
d_call: TRBD1; j_call: TRBJ1-1; clone_size: .; v_call: TRBV2; cdr3_aa: CASEAGQGGAEAFF; cdr3_nt: TGTGCCAGCGAAGCCGGGCAGGGGGGGGCTGAAGCTTTCTTT
d_call: TRBD1; j_call: TRBJ1-5; clone_size: few; v_call: TRBV10-3; cdr3_aa: CAISGTGHQPQHF; cdr3_nt: TGTGCCATCAGCGGGACAGGGCATCAGCCCCAGCATTTT
d_call: .; j_call: TRBJ1-6; clone_size: .; v_call: TRBV6-1; cdr3_aa: CASSEVYGGQLSSYNSPLHF; cdr3_nt: TGTGCCAGCAGTGAAGTTTATGGCGGACAGTTGAGCTCCTATAATTCACCCCTCCACTTT
d_call: .; j_call: TRBJ2-2; clone_size: once; v_call: TRBV27; cdr3_aa: CASSFLDPMGELFF; cdr3_nt: TGTGCCAGCAGTTTTCTGGACCCAATGGGTGAGCTGTTTTTT
d_call: TRBD1; j_call: TRBJ2-7; clone_size: .; v_call: TRBV5-6; cdr3_aa: CASSLRDRGNYEQYF; cdr3_nt: TGTGCCAGCAGCCTGCGGGACAGGGGGAACTACGAGCAGTACTTC
d_call: TRBD1; j_call: TRBJ2-5; clone_size: .; v_call: TRBV10-3; cdr3_aa: CANGDRAWETQYF; cdr3_nt: TGTGCCAACGGGGACAGGGCGTGGGAGACCCAGTACTTC
d_call: TRBD2; j_call: TRBJ2-1; clone_size: .; v_call: TRBV13; cdr3_aa: CASSPTRLASSYNEQFF; cdr3_nt: TGTGCCAGCAGCCCGACCCGACTAGCGAGCTCCTACAATGAGCAGTTCTTC
d_call: .; j_call: TRBJ2-5; clone_size: .; v_call: TRBV6-6; cdr3_aa: CASSYSEGWAETQYF; cdr3_nt: TGTGCCAGCAGTTACTCAGAGGGTTGGGCAGAGACCCAGTACTTC
d_call: .; j_call: TRBJ1-2; clone_size: .; v_call: TRBV5-1; cdr3_aa: CASSPRGPNYGYTF; cdr3_nt: TGCGCCAGCAGCCCACGGGGACCGAACTATGGCTACACCTTC
d_call: .; j_call: TRBJ2-5; clone_size: .; v_call: TRBV4-3; cdr3_aa: CASSQDPGSVAQYF; cdr3_nt: TGCGCCAGCAGCCAAGATCCTGGCTCGGTGGCCCAGTACTTC
d_call: TRBD1; j_call: TRBJ1-1; clone_size: .; v_call: TRBV5-4; cdr3_aa: CASSSTTGYTEAFF; cdr3_nt: TGTGCCAGCAGCTCAACGACAGGGTACACTGAAGCTTTCTTT
d_call: TRBD1; j_call: TRBJ1-5; clone_size: .; v_call: TRBV19; cdr3_aa: CASSWTGGQPQHF; cdr3_nt: TGTGCCAGTAGCTGGACAGGGGGCCAGCCCCAGCATTTT
d_call: TRBD1; j_call: TRBJ1-2; clone_size: .; v_call: TRBV7-3; cdr3_aa: CASSLTGSANYGYTF; cdr3_nt: TGTGCCAGCAGCCTGACAGGGTCGGCTAACTATGGCTACACCTTC
d_call: .; j_call: TRBJ1-6; clone_size: .; v_call: TRBV4-3; cdr3_aa: CASSLGRENSPLHF; cdr3_nt: TGCGCCAGCAGCCTAGGACGGGAGAATTCACCCCTCCACTTT
d_call: TRBD2; j_call: TRBJ2-6; clone_size: .; v_call: TRBV12-5; cdr3_aa: CASGLVPASGGGANVLTF; cdr3_nt: TGTGCTAGTGGTTTGGTACCAGCTAGCGGGGGAGGGGCCAACGTCCTGACTTTC
d_call: .; j_call: TRBJ1-1; clone_size: .; v_call: TRBV4-1; cdr3_aa: CASSQVPLNTEAFF; cdr3_nt: TGCGCCAGCAGCCAAGTTCCCCTGAACACTGAAGCTTTCTTT
d_call: .; j_call: TRBJ1-2; clone_size: .; v_call: TRBV7-3; cdr3_aa: CASSLITGYGYTF; cdr3_nt: TGTGCCAGCAGCTTAATAACAGGCTATGGCTACACCTTC
d_call: .; j_call: TRBJ1-2; clone_size: .; v_call: TRBV5-5; cdr3_aa: CASSLTRPLLEYGYTF; cdr3_nt: TGTGCCAGCAGCTTGACCCGGCCCCTACTAGAGTATGGCTACACCTTC
d_call: .; j_call: TRBJ2-5; clone_size: .; v_call: TRBV29-1; cdr3_aa: CSVLPMGFQETQYF; cdr3_nt: TGCAGCGTTCTTCCCATGGGGTTCCAAGAGACCCAGTACTTC
d_call: TRBD1; j_call: TRBJ1-5; clone_size: .; v_call: TRBV11-3; cdr3_aa: CATITGGVQPQHF; cdr3_nt: TGTGCGACGATCACAGGGGGCGTTCAGCCCCAGCATTTT
d_call: .; j_call: TRBJ1-2; clone_size: once; v_call: TRBV6-5; cdr3_aa: CASSPGHLGYTF; cdr3_nt: TGTGCCAGCAGCCCGGGACATTTGGGCTACACCTTC
d_call: .; j_call: TRBJ1-4; clone_size: .; v_call: TRBV7-9; cdr3_aa: CASSLAGTVEKLFF; cdr3_nt: TGTGCCAGCAGCTTGGCCGGGACCGTGGAAAAACTGTTTTTT
d_call: .; j_call: TRBJ2-2; clone_size: .; v_call: TRBV12-3/TRBV12-4; cdr3_aa: CASTSWRKLFF; cdr3_nt: TGTGCCAGCACCTCCTGGCGGAAGCTGTTTTTT
d_call: .; j_call: TRBJ2-5; clone_size: .; v_call: TRBV12-3/TRBV12-4; cdr3_aa: CASTRLSETQYF; cdr3_nt: TGTGCCAGCACCCGTTTGAGTGAGACCCAGTACTTC
d_call: TRBD2; j_call: TRBJ2-3; clone_size: .; v_call: TRBV7-9; cdr3_aa: CASRRLAGISDTQYF; cdr3_nt: TGTGCCAGCAGACGACTAGCGGGGATTTCAGATACGCAGTATTTT
d_call: .; j_call: TRBJ1-1; clone_size: .; v_call: TRBV11-2; cdr3_aa: CASSYRQNTEAFF; cdr3_nt: TGTGCCAGCAGCTATCGACAAAACACTGAAGCTTTCTTT
d_call: TRBD2; j_call: TRBJ2-5; clone_size: .; v_call: TRBV9; cdr3_aa: CASSVVSGGETQYF; cdr3_nt: TGTGCCAGCAGCGTAGTCTCGGGGGGAGAGACCCAGTACTTC